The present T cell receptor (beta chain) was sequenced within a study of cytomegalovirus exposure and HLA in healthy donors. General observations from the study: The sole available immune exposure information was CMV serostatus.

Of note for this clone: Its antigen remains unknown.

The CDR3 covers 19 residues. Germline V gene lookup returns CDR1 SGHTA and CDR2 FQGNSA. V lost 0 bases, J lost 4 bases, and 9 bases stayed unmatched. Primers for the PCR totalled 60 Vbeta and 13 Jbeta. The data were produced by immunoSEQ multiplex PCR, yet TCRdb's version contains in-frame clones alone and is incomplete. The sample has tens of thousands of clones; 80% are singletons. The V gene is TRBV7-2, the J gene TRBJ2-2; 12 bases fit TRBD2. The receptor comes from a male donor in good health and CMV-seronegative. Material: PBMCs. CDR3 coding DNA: TGTGCCAGCAGCTTAGCGGTCCTAGCGGGGGGGCGGAGCACCGGGGAGCTGTTTTTT. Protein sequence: CASSLAVLAGGRSTGELFF. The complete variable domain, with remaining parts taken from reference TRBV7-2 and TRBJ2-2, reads GAGVSQSPSNKVTEKGKDVELRCDPISGHTALYWYRQSLGQGLEFLIYFQGNSAPDKSGLPSDRFSAERTGGSVSTLTIQRTQQEDSAVYLCASSLAVLAGGRSTGELFFGEGSRLTVL.